Below, 6 T cell receptor beta chains from the same sample are listed, as sequenced in a study of cytomegalovirus exposure and HLA in healthy donors. The PCR contained 60 Vbeta and 13 Jbeta primers. Libraries were prepared by immunoSEQ multiplex PCR; TCRdb keeps only in-frame clonotypes and omits some of them. The sample has over 100,000 clones, around three quarters seen once. Sequenced material: PBMCs. These receptors all stem from a woman aged 25 to 39 in good health and CMV-seronegative.

The V gene is TRBV5-6, the J gene TRBJ1-2; possible D gene TRBD1, 6 bases. The CDR3 sequence is 13 residues long. V was shortened by 4 bases and J by 3 bases, with 10 bases between the two germline ends. Germline V gene lookup returns CDR1 SGHDT and CDR2 YYEEEE. CDR3 DNA sequence: TGTGCCAGCAGCCCGGACAGCCACTATGGCTACACCTTC. Amino acids: CASSPDSHYGYTF.

J is TRBJ2-4 and V is TRBV15, with TRBD1 matching 8 bases. The germline CDR1 and CDR2 sequences are LNHNV and YYDKDF (reference sequence). The CDR3 has 15 residues. The ends lost 5 bases at V and 6 bases at J; junction bases unmatched: 9. CDR3: CATSATQGQVNIQYF. CDR3 in DNA: TGTGCCACCAGCGCTACCCAGGGACAGGTAAACATTCAGTACTTC. Drawing the rest from reference TRBV15 and TRBJ2-4, the complete variable domain is DAMVIQNPRYQVTQFGKPVTLSCSQTLNHNVMYWYQQKSSQAPKLLFHYYDKDFNNEADTPDNFQSRRPNTSFCFLDIRSPGLGDTAMYLCATSATQGQVNIQYFGAGTRLSVL.

This clone turned up a few times. The chain couples TRBV5-4 to TRBJ1-4, with 9 bases matching TRBD1. V shed 2 bases, J shed 8 bases, and the junction held 4 bases outside the gene matches. There are 14 residues in the CDR3. The germline V gene encodes CDR1 SGHNT and CDR2 YYREEE (reference sequence). The chain's CDR3 is CASSLQGAQEKLFF. The DNA for the CDR3 is TGTGCCAGCAGCTTACAGGGGGCTCAGGAAAAACTGTTTTTT.

This clone has more than one count but fewer than ten. The rearrangement links TRBV7-9 to TRBJ2-7; 10 bases line up with TRBD1. Germline CDR1 reads SEHNR; CDR2 reads FQNEAQ (reference sequence). Germline trimming cut 5 bases from V and 4 bases from J; bases unmatched to any gene: 5. The CDR3 consists of 14 residues. In DNA form, the CDR3 reads TGTGCCAGCAGCCCGGACAGGGGGAGATACGAGCAGTACTTC. Its protein product is CASSPDRGRYEQYF.

V usage is TRBV6-5 and J usage is TRBJ1-5; D is perhaps TRBD1 (5 bases). The germline V gene encodes CDR1 MNHEY and CDR2 SVGAGI. This CDR3 spans 13 amino acids. Trimming removed 7 bases from V and 3 bases from J, with 10 bases in between. The CDR3 sequence: CASMRGYNQPQHF. The CDR3 DNA reads TGTGCCAGCATGCGGGGCTACAATCAGCCCCAGCATTTT.

V is TRBV5-1 and J is TRBJ2-1, with 10 bases fitting TRBD1. Unmatched junction bases numbered 5, after V lost 0 bases and J lost 2 bases. This CDR3 is built from 17 residues. Germline assignment: CDR1 SGHRS and CDR2 YFSETQ. The CDR3 loop reads CASSLAFGTGAYNEQFF. As DNA, the CDR3 is TGCGCCAGCAGCTTGGCTTTTGGGACAGGGGCCTACAATGAGCAGTTCTTC.